Presented here are 16 T cell receptor beta chains from one specimen sequenced in a study of cytomegalovirus exposure and HLA in healthy donors. The PCR was carried out with 60 Vbeta primers and 13 Jbeta primers. Sequenced by immunoSEQ multiplex PCR; TCRdb stores in-frame clones only, minus some. Among over 150,000 clones listed, 60% to 80% were seen once. The sample taken for sequencing was PBMCs. The receptors were gathered from a woman aged 40 to 50 in good health and CMV-seropositive.

The V and J genes are TRBV4-3 and TRBJ2-3; 9 nucleotides match TRBD2. The V gene's germline CDR1 is LGHNA and CDR2 YSLEER. After removal of 4 bases from V and 2 bases from J, the junction contained 10 bases not matched to a gene. The CDR3 is 17 residues long. For the CDR3, the DNA is TGCGCCAGCAGCCTCTCAGCGGGGGGTTCAACCACAGATACGCAGTATTTT. It specifies CASSLSAGGSTTDTQYF.

The J gene is TRBJ2-5, the V gene TRBV6-5; D gene ambiguous. The end of the DNA fits TRBJ2-7 better, so the J call may be wrong. Germline CDR1 MNHEY, CDR2 SVGAGI. The CDR3 length is 13 residues. The CDR3 DNA reads TGTGCCAGCAGTCGCGCCCCCCGCTACGAGCAGTACTTC. It translates to CASSRAPRYEQYF.

V is TRBV7-2 and J is TRBJ1-5; 11 bases map to TRBD1. The V segment lost 4 bases and the J segment 2 bases; nucleotides outside the gene matches: 1. Per germline, CDR1 SGHTA and CDR2 FQGNSA. The CDR3 covers 15 residues. The CDR3 here is CASSWTGGGNQPQHF. The CDR3 DNA reads as TGTGCCAGCAGCTGGACAGGGGGCGGCAATCAGCCCCAGCATTTT.

The genes are TRBV19 and TRBJ1-2, with D perhaps TRBD1 (5 bases). V gave up 0 bases and J gave up 4 bases, with 12 bases separating them. Germline assignment: CDR1 LNHDA and CDR2 SQIVND (reference sequence). This CDR3 has 15 residues. The CDR3 coding sequence is TGTGCCAGTAGTATAGACGCGCGACAGAGCTATGGCTACACCTTC. Its translation: CASSIDARQSYGYTF. The variable domain in full, completed from reference TRBV19 and TRBJ1-2, reads DGGITQSPKYLFRKEGQNVTLSCEQNLNHDAMYWYRQDPGQGLRLIYYSQIVNDFQKGDIAEGYSVSREKKESFPLTVTSAQKNPTAFYLCASSIDARQSYGYTFGSGTRLTVV.

In its sample, this clone was seen a few times. The CDR3 nucleotides are TGCGCCAGCAGTTACCTTTTGACAGGACTGAACACTGAAGCTTTCTTT. Its protein is CASSYLLTGLNTEAFF. This sequence joins TRBV5-1 and TRBJ1-1, with D tentatively TRBD1 (6 bases). Between the trimmed V and J ends, which lost 5 bases and 0 bases, there was a span of 17 bases. CDR3 length: 16 residues. Germline V gives CDR1 SGHRS, CDR2 YFSETQ.

In nucleotides, the CDR3 is TGTGCCAGCAGCCTACGTCTAGCGGGCGTCGAGCAGTACTTC. Translating it yields CASSLRLAGVEQYF. The chain joins TRBV11-2 to TRBJ2-7; 8 nucleotides agree with TRBD2. The CDR3 spans 14 residues. Germline lookup yields CDR1 SGHAT and CDR2 FQNNGV. The trim removed 5 bases at V and 6 bases at J, leaving 9 bases unmatched.

The rearrangement joins TRBV6-5 to TRBJ1-6; perhaps TRBD1 as D (6 bases). The germline gives CDR1 MNHEY, CDR2 SVGAGI. This CDR3 has 14 amino acids. V gave up 5 bases and J gave up 5 bases, with 10 bases separating them. CDR3 sequence: CASSKGVHNSPLHF. The CDR3 DNA sequence: TGTGCCAGCAGTAAGGGGGTACATAATTCACCCCTCCACTTT.

This clone was seen a handful of times. The V and J genes are TRBV2 and TRBJ2-2, with D tentatively TRBD2 (5 bases). With 1 base removed from V and 2 bases from J, the gap between germline ends came to 14 bases. The CDR3 covers 17 residues. From germline, CDR1 is SNHLY and CDR2 FYNNEI. The DNA of the CDR3 is TGTGCCAGCAGTGAAGGCCGAGCCGGGATAAACACCGGGGAGCTGTTTTTT. As protein: CASSEGRAGINTGELFF.

This clone was picked up a small number of times. The V gene is TRBV5-1, the J gene TRBJ2-5, with D unclear. Germline V lookup: CDR1 SGHRS, CDR2 YFSETQ. The CDR3 sequence is 12 residues long. V was clipped by 3 bases and J by 1 base, with 4 bases between them. CDR3 in DNA: TGCGCCAGCAGCTCCTTCCAAGAGACCCAGTACTTC. Protein: CASSSFQETQYF.

This clone was picked up a small number of times. One end of the junction fails to match germline, which may point to a read error. V gene TRBV5-3 combines with J gene TRBJ2-7, with TRBD1 matching 10 bases. TRBV5-3 carries the ORF label, with uncertain function. CDR3 size: 12 residues. In DNA, the CDR3 is TGTGCCAGCAGCTTGGCCGGGACAGGGGAACACTTC. It encodes CASSLAGTGEHF.

In the case of this clone: The junction departs from germline at one end; a sequencing error may be responsible. The genes are TRBV29-1 and TRBJ2-1; 8 bases map to TRBD1. The CDR3 consists of 16 residues. Germline V lookup: CDR1 SQVTM, CDR2 ANQGSEA. As DNA, the CDR3 is TGCAGCGTGGTAGGGGACAGGCTGAGCTCCTACAATGGGCAGTTCTTC. Amino acid sequence: CSVVGDRLSSYNGQFF.

CDR3 loop: CASSPRLGQGYGYTF. In DNA form, the CDR3 reads TGTGCCAGTAGCCCTCGCCTGGGGCAAGGCTATGGCTACACCTTC. This chain links TRBV19 with TRBJ1-2; maybe TRBD1 (5 bases). V dropped 6 bases and J dropped 4 bases, with 18 bases sitting between them. CDR1 is LNHDA and CDR2 is SQIVND in the germline V gene (reference sequence). This CDR3 comprises 15 residues.

The chain joins TRBV19 to TRBJ1-1; 10 bases match TRBD1. The CDR3 covers 16 residues. CDR1 is LNHDA and CDR2 is SQIVND in the germline V gene (reference sequence). Losses at the gene ends were 4 bases for V and 7 bases for J; bases not matched to a gene: 12. DNA of the CDR3: TGTGCCAGTAGTACTCACGGACAGGGGGGGTCGCGTGAAGCTTTCTTT. Protein product: CASSTHGQGGSREAFF.

This rearrangement joins TRBV6-5 to TRBJ2-2; the match to TRBD1 covers 7 bases. V shed 2 bases and J 1 base; nucleotides not matched to a gene: 1. Germline CDR1 reads MNHEY; CDR2 reads SVGAGI. The CDR3 has 15 amino acids. The CDR3 sequence: CASSYAGGNTGELFF. CDR3 DNA: TGTGCCAGCAGTTACGCAGGGGGGAACACCGGGGAGCTGTTTTTT.

The V call is TRBV30, the J call TRBJ2-1, with TRBD2 identical over 8 bases. The germline V gene encodes CDR1 GTSNPN and CDR2 SVGIG (reference sequence). The CDR3 totals 14 residues. The V segment lost 3 bases and the J segment 6 bases; nucleotides outside the gene matches: 7. CDR3 residues: CAWRPAGASNEQFF. The CDR3 bases are TGTGCCTGGAGACCAGCGGGGGCCTCCAATGAGCAGTTCTTC.

This chain joins TRBV9 and TRBJ2-1; 9 bases are shared with TRBD2. J lost 9 bases, V lost 0 bases, and 7 bases had no gene match. CDR3 length: 15 residues. Per germline, CDR1 SGDLS and CDR2 YYNGEE. DNA for the CDR3: TGTGCCAGCAGCGTAGGGGGAAGCGGGAGGAGTGAGCAGTTCTTC. This gives the protein CASSVGGSGRSEQFF.